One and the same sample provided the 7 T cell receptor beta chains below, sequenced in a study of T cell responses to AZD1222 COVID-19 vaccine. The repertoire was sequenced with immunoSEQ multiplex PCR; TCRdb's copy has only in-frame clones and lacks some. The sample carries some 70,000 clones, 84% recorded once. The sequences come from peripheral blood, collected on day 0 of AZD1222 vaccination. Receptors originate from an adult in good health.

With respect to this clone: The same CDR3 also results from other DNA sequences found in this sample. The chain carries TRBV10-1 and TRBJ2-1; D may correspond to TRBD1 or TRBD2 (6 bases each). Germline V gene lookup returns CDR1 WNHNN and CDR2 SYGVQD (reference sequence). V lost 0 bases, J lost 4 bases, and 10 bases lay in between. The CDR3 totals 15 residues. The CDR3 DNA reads TGCGCCAGCAGTGAGTCACGGGGGCGATACAATGAGCAGTTCTTC. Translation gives CASSESRGRYNEQFF.

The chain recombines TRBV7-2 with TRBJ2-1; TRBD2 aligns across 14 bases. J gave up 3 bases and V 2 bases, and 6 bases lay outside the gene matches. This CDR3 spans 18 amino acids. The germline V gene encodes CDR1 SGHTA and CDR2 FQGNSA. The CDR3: CASSLRGTSGGYYNEQFF. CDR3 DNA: TGTGCCAGCAGCTTAAGGGGGACTAGCGGGGGCTACTACAATGAGCAGTTCTTC.

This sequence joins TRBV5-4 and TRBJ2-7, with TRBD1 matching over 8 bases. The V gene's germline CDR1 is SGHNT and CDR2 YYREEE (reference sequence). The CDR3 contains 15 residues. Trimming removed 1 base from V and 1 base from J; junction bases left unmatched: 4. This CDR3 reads CASSLWTGNSYEQYF. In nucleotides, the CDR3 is TGTGCCAGCAGCTTGTGGACAGGGAATTCCTACGAGCAGTACTTC. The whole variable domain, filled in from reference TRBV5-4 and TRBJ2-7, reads ETGVTQSPTHLIKTRGQQVTLRCSSQSGHNTVSWYQQALGQGPQFIFQYYREEENGRGNFPPRFSGLQFPNYSSELNVNALELDDSALYLCASSLWTGNSYEQYFGPGTRLTVT.

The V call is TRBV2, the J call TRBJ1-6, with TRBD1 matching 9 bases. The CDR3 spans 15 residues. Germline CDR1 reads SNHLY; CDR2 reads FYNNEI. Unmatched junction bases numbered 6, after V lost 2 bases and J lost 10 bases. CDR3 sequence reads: CASSEQGTGFSPLHF. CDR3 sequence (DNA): TGTGCCAGCAGTGAACAGGGGACAGGGTTCTCACCCCTCCACTTT.

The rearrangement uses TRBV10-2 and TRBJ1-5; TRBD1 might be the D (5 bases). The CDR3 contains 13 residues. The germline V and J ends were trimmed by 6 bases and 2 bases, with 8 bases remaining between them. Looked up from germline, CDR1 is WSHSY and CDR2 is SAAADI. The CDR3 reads CASSAGGNQPQHF. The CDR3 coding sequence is TGCGCCAGCAGCGCGGGGGGCAATCAGCCCCAGCATTTT.

CDR3 DNA: TGTGCCAGCAGTTTTGGAGAGCAGGCCTATCGGAGGGGCTACACCTTC. It codes for CASSFGEQAYRRGYTF. The chain employs TRBV28 and TRBJ1-2; no reliable D call. The V end lost 3 bases, the J end lost 8 bases, and 22 bases lay between the germline ends. The CDR3 covers 16 residues. Germline V lookup: CDR1 MDHEN, CDR2 SYDVKM.

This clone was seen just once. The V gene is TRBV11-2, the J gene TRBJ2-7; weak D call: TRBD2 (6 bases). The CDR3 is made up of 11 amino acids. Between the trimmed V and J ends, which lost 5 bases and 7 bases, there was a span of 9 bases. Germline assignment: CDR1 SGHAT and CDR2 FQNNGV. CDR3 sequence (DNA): TGTGCCAGCAGCCTCCGGGGGGAGCAGTACTTC. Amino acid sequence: CASSLRGEQYF.